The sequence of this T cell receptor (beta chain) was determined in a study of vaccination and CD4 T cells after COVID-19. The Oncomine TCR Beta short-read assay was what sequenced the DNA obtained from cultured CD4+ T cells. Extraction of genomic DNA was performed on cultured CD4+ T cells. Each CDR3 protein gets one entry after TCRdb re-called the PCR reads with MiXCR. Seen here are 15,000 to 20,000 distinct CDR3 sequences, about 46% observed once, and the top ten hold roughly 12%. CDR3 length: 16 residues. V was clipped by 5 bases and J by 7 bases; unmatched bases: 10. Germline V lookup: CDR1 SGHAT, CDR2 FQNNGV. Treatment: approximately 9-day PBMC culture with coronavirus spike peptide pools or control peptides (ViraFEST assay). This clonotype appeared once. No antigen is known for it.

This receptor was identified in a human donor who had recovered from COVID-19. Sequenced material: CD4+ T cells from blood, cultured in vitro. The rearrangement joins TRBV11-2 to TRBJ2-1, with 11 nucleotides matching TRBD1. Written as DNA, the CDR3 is TGTGCCAGCAGCCGACCTCGGACAGGGGGCGGAAATGAGCAGTTCTTC. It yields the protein CASSRPRTGGGNEQFF.